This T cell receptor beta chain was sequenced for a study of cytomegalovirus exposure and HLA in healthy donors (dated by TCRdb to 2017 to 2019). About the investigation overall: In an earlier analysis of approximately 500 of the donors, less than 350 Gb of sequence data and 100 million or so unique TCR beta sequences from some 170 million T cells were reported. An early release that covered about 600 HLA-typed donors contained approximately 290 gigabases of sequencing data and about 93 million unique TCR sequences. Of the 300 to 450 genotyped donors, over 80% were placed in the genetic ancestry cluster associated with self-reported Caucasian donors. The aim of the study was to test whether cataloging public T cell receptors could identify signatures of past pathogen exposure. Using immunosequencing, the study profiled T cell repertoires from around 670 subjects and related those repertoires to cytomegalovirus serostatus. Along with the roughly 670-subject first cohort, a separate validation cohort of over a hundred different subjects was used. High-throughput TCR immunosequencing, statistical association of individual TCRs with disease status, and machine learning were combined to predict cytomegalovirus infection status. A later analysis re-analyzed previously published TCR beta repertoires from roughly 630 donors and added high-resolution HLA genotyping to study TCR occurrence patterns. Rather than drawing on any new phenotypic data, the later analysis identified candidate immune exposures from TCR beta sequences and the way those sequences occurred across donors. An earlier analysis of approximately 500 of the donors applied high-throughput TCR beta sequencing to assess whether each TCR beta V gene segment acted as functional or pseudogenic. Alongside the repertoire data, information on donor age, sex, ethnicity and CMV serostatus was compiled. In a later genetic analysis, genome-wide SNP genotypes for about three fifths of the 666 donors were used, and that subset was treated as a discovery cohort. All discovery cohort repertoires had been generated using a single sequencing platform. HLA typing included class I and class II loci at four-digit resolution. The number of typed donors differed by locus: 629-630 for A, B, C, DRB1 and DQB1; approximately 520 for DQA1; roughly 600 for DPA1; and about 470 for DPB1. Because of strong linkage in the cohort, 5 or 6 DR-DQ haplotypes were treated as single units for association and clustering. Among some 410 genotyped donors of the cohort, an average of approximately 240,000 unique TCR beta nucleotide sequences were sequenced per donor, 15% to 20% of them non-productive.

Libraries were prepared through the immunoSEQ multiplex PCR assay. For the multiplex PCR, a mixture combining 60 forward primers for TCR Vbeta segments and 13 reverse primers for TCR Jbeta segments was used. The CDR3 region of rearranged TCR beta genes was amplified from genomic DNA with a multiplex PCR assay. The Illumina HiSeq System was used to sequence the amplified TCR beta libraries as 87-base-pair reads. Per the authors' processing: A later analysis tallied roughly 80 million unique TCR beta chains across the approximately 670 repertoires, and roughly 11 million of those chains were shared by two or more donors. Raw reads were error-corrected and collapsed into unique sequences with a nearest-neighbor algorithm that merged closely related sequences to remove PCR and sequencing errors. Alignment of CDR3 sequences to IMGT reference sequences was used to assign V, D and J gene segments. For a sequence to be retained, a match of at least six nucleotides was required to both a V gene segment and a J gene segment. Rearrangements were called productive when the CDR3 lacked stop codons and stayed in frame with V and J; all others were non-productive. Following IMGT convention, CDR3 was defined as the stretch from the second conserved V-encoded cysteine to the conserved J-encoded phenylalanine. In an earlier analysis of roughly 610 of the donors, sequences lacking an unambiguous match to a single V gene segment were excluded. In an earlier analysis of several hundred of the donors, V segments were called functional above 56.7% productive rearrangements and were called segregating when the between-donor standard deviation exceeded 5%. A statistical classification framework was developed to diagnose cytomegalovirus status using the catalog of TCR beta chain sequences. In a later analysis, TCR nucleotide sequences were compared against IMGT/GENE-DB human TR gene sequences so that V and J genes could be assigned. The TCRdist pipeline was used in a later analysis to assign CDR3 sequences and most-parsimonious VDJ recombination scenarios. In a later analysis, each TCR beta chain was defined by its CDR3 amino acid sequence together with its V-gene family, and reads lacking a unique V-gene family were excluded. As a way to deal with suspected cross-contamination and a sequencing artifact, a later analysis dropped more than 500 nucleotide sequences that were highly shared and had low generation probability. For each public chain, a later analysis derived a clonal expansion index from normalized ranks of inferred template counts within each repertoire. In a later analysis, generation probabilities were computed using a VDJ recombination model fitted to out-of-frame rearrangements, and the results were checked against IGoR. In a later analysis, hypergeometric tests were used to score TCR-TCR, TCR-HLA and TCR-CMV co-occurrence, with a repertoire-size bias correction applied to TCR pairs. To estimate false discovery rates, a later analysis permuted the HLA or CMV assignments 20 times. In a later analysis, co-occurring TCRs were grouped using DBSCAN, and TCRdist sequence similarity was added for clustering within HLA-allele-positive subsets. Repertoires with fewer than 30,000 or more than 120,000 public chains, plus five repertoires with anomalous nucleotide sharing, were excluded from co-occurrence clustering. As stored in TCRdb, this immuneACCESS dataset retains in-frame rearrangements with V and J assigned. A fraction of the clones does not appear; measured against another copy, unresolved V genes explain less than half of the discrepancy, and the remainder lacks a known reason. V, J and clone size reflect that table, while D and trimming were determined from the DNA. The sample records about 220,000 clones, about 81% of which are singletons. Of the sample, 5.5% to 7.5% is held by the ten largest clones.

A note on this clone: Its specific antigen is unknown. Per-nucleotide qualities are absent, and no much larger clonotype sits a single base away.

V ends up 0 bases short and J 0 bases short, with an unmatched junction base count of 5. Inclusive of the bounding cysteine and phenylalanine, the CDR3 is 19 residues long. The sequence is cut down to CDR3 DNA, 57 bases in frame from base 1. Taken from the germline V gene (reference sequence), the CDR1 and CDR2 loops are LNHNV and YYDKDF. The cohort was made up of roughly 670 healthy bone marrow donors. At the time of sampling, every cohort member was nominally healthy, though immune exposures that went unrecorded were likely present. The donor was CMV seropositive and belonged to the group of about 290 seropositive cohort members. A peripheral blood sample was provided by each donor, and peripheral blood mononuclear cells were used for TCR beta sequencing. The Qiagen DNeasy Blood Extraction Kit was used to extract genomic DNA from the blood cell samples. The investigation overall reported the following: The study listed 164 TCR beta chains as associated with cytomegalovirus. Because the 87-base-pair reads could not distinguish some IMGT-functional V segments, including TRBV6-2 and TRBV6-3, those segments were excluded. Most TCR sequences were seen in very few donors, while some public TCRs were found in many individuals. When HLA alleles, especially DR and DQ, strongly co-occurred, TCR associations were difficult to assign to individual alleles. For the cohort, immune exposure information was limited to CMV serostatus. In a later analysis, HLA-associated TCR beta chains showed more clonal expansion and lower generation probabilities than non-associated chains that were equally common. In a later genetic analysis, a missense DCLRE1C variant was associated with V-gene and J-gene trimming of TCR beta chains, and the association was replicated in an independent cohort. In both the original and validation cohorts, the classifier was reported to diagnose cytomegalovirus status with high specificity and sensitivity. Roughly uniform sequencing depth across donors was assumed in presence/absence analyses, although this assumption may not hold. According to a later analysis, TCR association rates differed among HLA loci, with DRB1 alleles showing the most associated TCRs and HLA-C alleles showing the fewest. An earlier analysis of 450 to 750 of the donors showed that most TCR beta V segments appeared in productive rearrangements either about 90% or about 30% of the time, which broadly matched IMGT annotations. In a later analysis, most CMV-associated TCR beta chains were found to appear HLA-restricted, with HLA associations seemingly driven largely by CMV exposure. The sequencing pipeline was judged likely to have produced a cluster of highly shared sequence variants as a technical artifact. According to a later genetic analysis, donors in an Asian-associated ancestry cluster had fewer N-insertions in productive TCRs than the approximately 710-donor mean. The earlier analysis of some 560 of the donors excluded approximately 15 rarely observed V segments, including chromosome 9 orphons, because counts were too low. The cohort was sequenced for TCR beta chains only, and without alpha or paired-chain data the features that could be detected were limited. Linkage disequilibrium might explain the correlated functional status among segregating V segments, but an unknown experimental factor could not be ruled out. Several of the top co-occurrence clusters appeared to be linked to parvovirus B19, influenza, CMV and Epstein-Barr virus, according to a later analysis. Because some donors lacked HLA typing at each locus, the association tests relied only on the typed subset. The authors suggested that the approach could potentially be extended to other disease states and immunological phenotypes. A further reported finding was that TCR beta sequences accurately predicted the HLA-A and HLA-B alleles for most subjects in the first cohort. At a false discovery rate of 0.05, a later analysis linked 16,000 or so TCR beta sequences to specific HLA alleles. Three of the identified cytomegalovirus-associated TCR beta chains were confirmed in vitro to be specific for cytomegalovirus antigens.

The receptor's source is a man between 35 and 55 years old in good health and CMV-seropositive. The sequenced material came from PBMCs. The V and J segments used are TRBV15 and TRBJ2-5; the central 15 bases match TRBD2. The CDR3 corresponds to CATSRDPGTSGGNQETQYF. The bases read TGTGCCACCAGCAGAGACCCAGGGACTAGCGGGGGGAACCAAGAGACCCAGTACTTC.